This T cell receptor (beta chain) originates from a study of shared clonotypes between healthy human individuals. The repertoire was sequenced with immunoSEQ multiplex PCR; TCRdb's copy has only in-frame clones and lacks some. The sample includes about 2.2 million clones, approximately 94% of them seen just once. Germline trimming cut 3 bases from V and 1 base from J; bases unmatched to any gene: 3. CDR1 and CDR2 from the germline V gene are LGHNA and YNFKEQ. The CDR3 contains 14 residues. Positive CCR7 selection of CD45RO-negative cells yielded the naive CD8 cells, and terminally differentiated effector memory CD45RA+ cells were excluded. Of note for this clone: The sample carries other DNA sequences with the same CDR3.

The V call is TRBV4-2, the J call TRBJ2-7; 7 bases are a match to TRBD2. Source material: naive CD8+ T cells from PBMCs. The clonotype originates from a man aged 18 to 29 in good health. Some clones in this sample may be carry-over from other donors' samples. The CDR3 reads CASSQGGESYEQYF. CDR3 bases: TGTGCCAGCAGCCAGGGGGGGGAATCCTACGAGCAGTACTTC.